This T cell receptor (beta chain) was documented in a study of T-cell memory formation after mild COVID-19. Study information: TCR clusters showed largely donor specificity. Study-wide results and caveats: The CD4+ clones that contracted clustered mainly within CM and EM, and the CD8+ clones concentrated in EMRA. Pre-infection memory already had some responding clones, implying cross-reactive memory joined.

The CDR3 length is 13 residues. Trimming cost V 3 bases and J 1 base, with 6 bases left between them. The germline CDR1 and CDR2 sequences are SGHTA and FQGNSA. TCR alpha and TCR beta cDNA libraries with sample barcodes and UMIs came from 5'RACE using constant-segment primers. TCRdb reanalysed the 5' RACE reads using MiXCR and keeps one entry per CDR3 protein. This sample carries about 150,000 distinct CDR3 sequences, around 25% of them seen once, and the ten largest clones take roughly a quarter. With regard to this clonotype: Its antigen remains unidentified.

The chain links TRBV7-2 to TRBJ1-1; D remains unclear. Specimen: PBMCs or a T cell subset sorted from them (not recorded which). The receptor was derived from an adult woman who had mild COVID-19 (a few samples of this study predate the infection). Cell type and time point are not known. The CDR3 is CASSFSANTEAFF. Written as DNA, the CDR3 is TGTGCCAGCAGCTTCTCCGCGAACACTGAAGCTTTCTTT.